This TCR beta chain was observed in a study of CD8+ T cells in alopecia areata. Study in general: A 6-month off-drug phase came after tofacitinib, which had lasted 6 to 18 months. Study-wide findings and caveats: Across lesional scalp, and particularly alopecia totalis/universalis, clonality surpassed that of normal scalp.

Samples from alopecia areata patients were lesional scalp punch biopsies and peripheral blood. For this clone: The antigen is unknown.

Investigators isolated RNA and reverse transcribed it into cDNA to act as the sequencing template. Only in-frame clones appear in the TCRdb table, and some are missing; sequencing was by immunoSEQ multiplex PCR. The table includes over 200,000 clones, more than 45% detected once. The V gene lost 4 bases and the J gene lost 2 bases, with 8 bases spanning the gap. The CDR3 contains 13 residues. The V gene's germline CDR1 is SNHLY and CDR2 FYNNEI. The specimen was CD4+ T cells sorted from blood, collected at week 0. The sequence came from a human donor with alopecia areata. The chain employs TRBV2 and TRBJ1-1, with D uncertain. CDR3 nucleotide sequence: TGTGCCAGCAGTGCCAGGAGAAACACTGAAGCTTTCTTT. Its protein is CASSARRNTEAFF.